This T cell receptor beta chain was obtained from a study of blood T cell repertoires in COVID-19. V lost 0 bases to trimming and J lost 3 bases, with 9 bases between them. The CDR3 is 14 amino acids. Germline V lookup: CDR1 SGHRS, CDR2 YFSETQ. Libraries were prepared by immunoSEQ multiplex PCR; TCRdb keeps only in-frame clonotypes and omits some of them. Here the sample spans fewer than 200,000 clones, roughly 84% being singletons. Material for sequencing was peripheral blood. This TCR was sampled from a man in his 70s with active or convalescent COVID-19. The J gene is TRBJ1-1, the V gene TRBV5-1; possible D gene TRBD1, 6 bases. CDR3 residues: CASSLAQGYTEAFF. CDR3 bases: TGCGCCAGCAGCTTGGCACAGGGCTACACTGAAGCTTTCTTT.